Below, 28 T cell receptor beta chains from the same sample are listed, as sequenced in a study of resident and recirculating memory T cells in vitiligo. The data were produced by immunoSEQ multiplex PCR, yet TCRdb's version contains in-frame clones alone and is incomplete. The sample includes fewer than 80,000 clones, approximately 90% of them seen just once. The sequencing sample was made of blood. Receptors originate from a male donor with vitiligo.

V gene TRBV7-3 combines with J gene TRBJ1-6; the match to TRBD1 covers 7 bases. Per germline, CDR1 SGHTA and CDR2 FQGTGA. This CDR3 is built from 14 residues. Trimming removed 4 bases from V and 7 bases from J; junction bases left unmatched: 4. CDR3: CASSSQGSNSPLHF. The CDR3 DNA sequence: TGTGCCAGCAGCTCACAGGGGAGCAATTCACCCCTCCACTTT.

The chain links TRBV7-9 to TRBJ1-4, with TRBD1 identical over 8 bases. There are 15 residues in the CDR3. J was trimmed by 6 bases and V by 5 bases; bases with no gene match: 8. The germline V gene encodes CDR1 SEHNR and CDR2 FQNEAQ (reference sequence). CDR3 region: CASSPGQGRDEKLFF. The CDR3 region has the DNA TGTGCCAGCAGCCCCGGACAGGGTAGGGATGAAAAACTGTTTTTT. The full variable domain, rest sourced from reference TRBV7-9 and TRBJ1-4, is DTGVSQNPRHKITKRGQNVTFRCDPISEHNRLYWYRQTLGQGPEFLTYFQNEAQLEKSRLLSDRFSAERPKGSFSTLEIQRTEQGDSAMYLCASSPGQGRDEKLFFGSGTQLSVL.

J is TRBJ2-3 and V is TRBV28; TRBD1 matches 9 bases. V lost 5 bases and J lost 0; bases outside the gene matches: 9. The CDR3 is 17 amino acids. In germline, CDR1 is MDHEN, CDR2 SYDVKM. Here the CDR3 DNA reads TGTGCCAGCAGTCAGGACAGGGGAAGGGTGAGCACAGATACGCAGTATTTT. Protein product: CASSQDRGRVSTDTQYF.

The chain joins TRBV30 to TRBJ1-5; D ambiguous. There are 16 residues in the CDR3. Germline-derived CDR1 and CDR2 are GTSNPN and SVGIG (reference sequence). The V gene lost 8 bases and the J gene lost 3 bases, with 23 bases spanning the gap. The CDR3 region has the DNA TGTGCCCCGAGCCATAGAGGTTTCCCCAACAATCAGCCCCAGCATTTT. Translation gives CAPSHRGFPNNQPQHF.

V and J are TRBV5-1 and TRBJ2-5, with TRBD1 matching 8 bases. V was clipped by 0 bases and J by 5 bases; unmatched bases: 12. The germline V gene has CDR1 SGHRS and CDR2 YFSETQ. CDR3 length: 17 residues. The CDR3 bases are TGCGCCAGCAGCTTGGGTCTTATGGCAGGGGGCTCGGAGACCCAGTACTTC. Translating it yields CASSLGLMAGGSETQYF.

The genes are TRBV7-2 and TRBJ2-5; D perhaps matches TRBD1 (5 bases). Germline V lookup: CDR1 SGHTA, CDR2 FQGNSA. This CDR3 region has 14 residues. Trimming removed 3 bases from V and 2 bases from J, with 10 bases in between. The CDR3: CASSFGHSQETQYF. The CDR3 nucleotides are TGTGCCAGCAGCTTTGGACACTCTCAAGAGACCCAGTACTTC.

In DNA form, the CDR3 reads TGTGCCAGCAGTGACAGGGGGCTTGCTGAAGCTTTCTTT. Amino acids: CASSDRGLAEAFF. V gene TRBV2 combines with J gene TRBJ1-1; TRBD1 matches at 8 bases. There are 13 residues in the CDR3. In germline, CDR1 is SNHLY, CDR2 FYNNEI. V lost 3 bases and J lost 6; bases outside the gene matches: 3.

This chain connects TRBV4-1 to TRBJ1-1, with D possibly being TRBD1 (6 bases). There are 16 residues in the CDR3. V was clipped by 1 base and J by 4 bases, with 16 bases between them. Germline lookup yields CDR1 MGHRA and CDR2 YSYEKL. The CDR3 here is CASSQALRGRGTEAFF. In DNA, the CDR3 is TGCGCCAGCAGCCAAGCCCTGCGGGGGCGAGGCACTGAAGCTTTCTTT.

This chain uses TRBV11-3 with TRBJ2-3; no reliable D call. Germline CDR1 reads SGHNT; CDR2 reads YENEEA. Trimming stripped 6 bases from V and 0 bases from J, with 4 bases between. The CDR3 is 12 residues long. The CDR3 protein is CASSISTDTQYF. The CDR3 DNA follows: TGTGCCAGCAGTATCAGCACAGATACGCAGTATTTT.

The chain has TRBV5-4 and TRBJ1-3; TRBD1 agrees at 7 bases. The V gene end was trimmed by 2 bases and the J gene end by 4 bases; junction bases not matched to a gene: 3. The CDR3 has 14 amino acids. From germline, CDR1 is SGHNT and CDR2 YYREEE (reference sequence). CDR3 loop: CASSFGQAGNTIYF. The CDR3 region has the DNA TGTGCCAGCAGCTTCGGACAGGCCGGAAACACCATATATTTT.

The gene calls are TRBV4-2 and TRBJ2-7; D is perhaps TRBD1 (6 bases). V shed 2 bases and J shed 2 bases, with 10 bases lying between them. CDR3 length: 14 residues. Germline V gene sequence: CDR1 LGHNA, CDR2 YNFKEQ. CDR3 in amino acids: CASSQQTGTYEQYF. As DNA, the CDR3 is TGTGCCAGCAGCCAACAGACAGGAACCTACGAGCAGTACTTC.

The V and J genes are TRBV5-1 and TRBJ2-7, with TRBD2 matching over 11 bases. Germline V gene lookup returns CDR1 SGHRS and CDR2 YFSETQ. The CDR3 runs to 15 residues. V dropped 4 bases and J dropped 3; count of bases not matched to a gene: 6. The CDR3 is CASSPEGLADYEQYF. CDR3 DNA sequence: TGCGCCAGCAGCCCCGAGGGACTAGCGGACTACGAGCAGTACTTC.

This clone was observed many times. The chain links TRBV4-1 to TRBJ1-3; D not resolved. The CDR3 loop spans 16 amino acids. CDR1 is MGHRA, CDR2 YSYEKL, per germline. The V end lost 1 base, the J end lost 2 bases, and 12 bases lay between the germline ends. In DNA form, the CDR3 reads TGCGCCAGCAGCCAAGGTCTCGGGGATCCTGGAAACACCATATATTTT. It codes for CASSQGLGDPGNTIYF.

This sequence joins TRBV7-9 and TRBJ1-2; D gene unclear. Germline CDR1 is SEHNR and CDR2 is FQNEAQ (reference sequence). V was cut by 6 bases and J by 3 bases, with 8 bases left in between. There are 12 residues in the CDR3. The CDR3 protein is CASRLGDYGYTF. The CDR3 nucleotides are TGTGCCAGCAGGCTAGGAGACTATGGCTACACCTTC.

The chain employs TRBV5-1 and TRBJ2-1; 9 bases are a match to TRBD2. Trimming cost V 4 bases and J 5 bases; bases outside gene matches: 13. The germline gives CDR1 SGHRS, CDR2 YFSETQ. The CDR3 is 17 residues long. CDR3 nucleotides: TGCGCCAGCAGCCCCGGCCTCCTAGCGGGGTCGAACAATGAGCAGTTCTTC. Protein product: CASSPGLLAGSNNEQFF.

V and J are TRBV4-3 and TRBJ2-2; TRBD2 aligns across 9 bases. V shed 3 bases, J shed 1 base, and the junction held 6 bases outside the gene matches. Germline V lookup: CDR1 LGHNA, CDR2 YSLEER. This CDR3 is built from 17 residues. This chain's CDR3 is CASSQGLAGQNTGELFF. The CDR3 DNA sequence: TGCGCCAGCAGCCAGGGTCTAGCGGGGCAGAACACCGGGGAGCTGTTTTTT.

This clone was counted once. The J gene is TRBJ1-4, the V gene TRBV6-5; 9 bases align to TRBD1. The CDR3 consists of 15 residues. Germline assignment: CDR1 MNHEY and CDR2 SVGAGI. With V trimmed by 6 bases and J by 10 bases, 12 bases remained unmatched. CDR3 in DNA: TGTGCCAGCAGGACATCACAGGGGGCTCGGGGAAAACTGTTTTTT. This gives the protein CASRTSQGARGKLFF.

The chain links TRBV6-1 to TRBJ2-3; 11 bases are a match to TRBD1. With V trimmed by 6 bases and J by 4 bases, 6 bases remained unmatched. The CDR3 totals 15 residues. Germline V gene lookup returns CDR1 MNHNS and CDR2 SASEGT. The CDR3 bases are TGTGCCAGCAGGAAGGGACAGGGGGTATCAGATACGCAGTATTTT. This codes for CASRKGQGVSDTQYF.

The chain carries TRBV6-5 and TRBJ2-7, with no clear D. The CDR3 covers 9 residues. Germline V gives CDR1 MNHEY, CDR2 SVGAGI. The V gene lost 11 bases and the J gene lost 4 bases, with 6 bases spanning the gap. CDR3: CAGQYEQYF. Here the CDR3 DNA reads TGTGCCGGCCAGTACGAGCAGTACTTC.

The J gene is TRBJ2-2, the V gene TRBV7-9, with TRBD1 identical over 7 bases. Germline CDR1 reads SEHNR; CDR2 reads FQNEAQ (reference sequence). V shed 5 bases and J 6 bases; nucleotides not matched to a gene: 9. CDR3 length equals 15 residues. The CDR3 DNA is TGTGCCAGCAGCCTTAGGGACAGACCCCCCGGGGAGCTGTTTTTT. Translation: CASSLRDRPPGELFF.

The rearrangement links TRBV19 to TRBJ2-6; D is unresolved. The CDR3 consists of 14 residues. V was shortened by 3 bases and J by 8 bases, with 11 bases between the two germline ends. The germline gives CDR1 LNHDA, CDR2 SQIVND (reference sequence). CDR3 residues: CASSMQVATNVLTF. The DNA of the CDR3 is TGTGCCAGTAGTATGCAGGTCGCCACCAACGTCCTGACTTTC.

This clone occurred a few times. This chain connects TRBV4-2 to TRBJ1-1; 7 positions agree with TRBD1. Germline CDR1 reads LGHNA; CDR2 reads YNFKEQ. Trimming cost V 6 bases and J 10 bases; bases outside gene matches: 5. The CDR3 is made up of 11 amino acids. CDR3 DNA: TGTGCCAGCAGACAGGGGTCCGGAGCTTTCTTT. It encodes CASRQGSGAFF.

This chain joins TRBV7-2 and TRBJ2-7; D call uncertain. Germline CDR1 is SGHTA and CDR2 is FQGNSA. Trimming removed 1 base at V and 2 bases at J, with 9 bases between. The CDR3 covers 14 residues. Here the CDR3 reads CASSLVAEAYEQYF. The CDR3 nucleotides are TGTGCCAGCAGCTTAGTGGCGGAAGCCTACGAGCAGTACTTC.

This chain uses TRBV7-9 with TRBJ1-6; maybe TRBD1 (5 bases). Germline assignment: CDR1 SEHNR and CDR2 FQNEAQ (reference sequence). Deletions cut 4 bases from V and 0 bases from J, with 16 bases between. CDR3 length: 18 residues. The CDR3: CASSSAGHKSSYNSPLHF. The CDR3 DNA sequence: TGTGCCAGCAGCTCCGCTGGACACAAAAGCTCCTATAATTCACCCCTCCACTTT.

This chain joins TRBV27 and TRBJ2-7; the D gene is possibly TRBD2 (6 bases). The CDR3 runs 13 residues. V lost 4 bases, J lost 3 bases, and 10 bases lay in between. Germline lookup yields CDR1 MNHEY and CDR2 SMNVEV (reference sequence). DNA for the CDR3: TGTGCCAGCAGTTCACTAGCCTACTACGAGCAGTACTTC. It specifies CASSSLAYYEQYF.

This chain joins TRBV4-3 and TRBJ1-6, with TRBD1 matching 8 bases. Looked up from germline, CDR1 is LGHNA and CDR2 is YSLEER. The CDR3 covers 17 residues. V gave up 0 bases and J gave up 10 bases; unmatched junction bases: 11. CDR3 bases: TGCGCCAGCAGCCAAGAAACAGGGGGGGGGTATGGGTCACCCCTCCACTTT. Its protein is CASSQETGGGYGSPLHF.

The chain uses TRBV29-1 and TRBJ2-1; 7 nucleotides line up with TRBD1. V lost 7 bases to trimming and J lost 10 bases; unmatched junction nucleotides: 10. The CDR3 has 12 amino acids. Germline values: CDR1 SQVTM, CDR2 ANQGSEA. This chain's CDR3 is CSAWDSFQEQFF. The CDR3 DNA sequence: TGCAGCGCTTGGGACAGCTTTCAGGAGCAGTTCTTC.

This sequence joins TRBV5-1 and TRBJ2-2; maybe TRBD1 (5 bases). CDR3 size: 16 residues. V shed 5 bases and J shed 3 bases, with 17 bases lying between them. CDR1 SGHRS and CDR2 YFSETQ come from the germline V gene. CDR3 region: CASRSRRDKDTGELFF. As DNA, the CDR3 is TGCGCCAGCAGATCCCGCAGGGATAAGGACACCGGGGAGCTGTTTTTT. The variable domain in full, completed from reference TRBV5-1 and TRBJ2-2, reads KAGVTQTPRYLIKTRGQQVTLSCSPISGHRSVSWYQQTPGQGLQFLFEYFSETQRNKGNFPGRFSGRQFSNSRSEMNVSTLELGDSALYLCASRSRRDKDTGELFFGEGSRLTVL.